One and the same sample provided the 15 T cell receptor beta chains below, sequenced in a study of T cell responses to AZD1222 COVID-19 vaccine. TCRdb's copy holds only in-frame clones and misses some; the assay was immunoSEQ multiplex PCR. The sample holds 150,000 to 200,000 clones, around 88% seen once. The material was peripheral blood, obtained 28 days after the second AZD1222 dose. These receptor sequences come from an adult who received the AZD1222 COVID-19 vaccine.

This rearrangement joins TRBV28 to TRBJ1-2, with 7 bases that match TRBD1. This CDR3 is built from 16 residues. J gave up 0 bases and V 9 bases, and 13 bases lay outside the gene matches. CDR1 is MDHEN and CDR2 is SYDVKM in the germline V gene. For the CDR3, the DNA is TGTGCCAGTAATATCGCAGGGGGAAACGCTAACTATGGCTACACCTTC. As protein: CASNIAGGNANYGYTF.

This clone appeared a single time. The chain links TRBV2 to TRBJ1-5; TRBD1 might be the D (5 bases). The CDR3 covers 13 residues. V was cut by 2 bases and J by 7 bases, with 9 bases left in between. CDR1 and CDR2 from the germline V gene are SNHLY and FYNNEI. DNA for the CDR3: TGTGCCAGCAGTGAACGCAGGGAACAGCCCCAGCATTTT. Protein: CASSERREQPQHF.

The genes are TRBV2 and TRBJ1-2, with TRBD1 matching over 7 bases. There are 13 residues in the CDR3. Germline CDR1 is SNHLY and CDR2 is FYNNEI. Trimming cost V 6 bases and J 4 bases; bases outside gene matches: 5. The CDR3 DNA reads TGTGCCAGCAGCCCCCGGACAGGCTATGGCTACACCTTC. Translating it yields CASSPRTGYGYTF. Full variable domain (missing parts from reference TRBV2 and TRBJ1-2): EPEVTQTPSHQVTQMGQEVILRCVPISNHLYFYWYRQILGQKVEFLVSFYNNEISEKSEIFDDQFSVERPDGSNFTLKIRSTKLEDSAMYFCASSPRTGYGYTFGSGTRLTVV.

The V and J genes are TRBV5-6 and TRBJ2-5, with a weak D call TRBD1 (5 bases). The V end was cut by 2 bases, the J end by 2 bases, with 10 bases between. The CDR3 length is 14 residues. Germline V lookup: CDR1 SGHDT, CDR2 YYEEEE. The CDR3 DNA reads TGTGCCAGCAGCTTACCCGACAGTCAAGAGACCCAGTACTTC. It encodes CASSLPDSQETQYF.

V is TRBV2 and J is TRBJ1-1; the match to TRBD1 covers 7 bases. Trimming at V came to 1 base and at J to 3 bases, leaving 5 bases not matched to a gene. The CDR3 totals 15 residues. Germline values: CDR1 SNHLY, CDR2 FYNNEI. As DNA, the CDR3 is TGTGCCAGCAGTGAAGGGACAGGAAGCGACACTGAAGCTTTCTTT. It is translated as CASSEGTGSDTEAFF. Combining the CDR3 with reference TRBV2 and TRBJ1-1 gives the whole variable domain EPEVTQTPSHQVTQMGQEVILRCVPISNHLYFYWYRQILGQKVEFLVSFYNNEISEKSEIFDDQFSVERPDGSNFTLKIRSTKLEDSAMYFCASSEGTGSDTEAFFGQGTRLTVV.

The chain uses TRBV11-3 and TRBJ2-3; the D gene is possibly TRBD2 (6 bases). The CDR3 contains 16 residues. Germline-derived CDR1 and CDR2 are SGHNT and YENEEA. V gave up 1 base and J gave up 2 bases, with 13 bases separating them. CDR3 in amino acids: CASSLVLRGPTDTQYF. The CDR3 DNA reads TGTGCCAGCAGCTTAGTCCTGCGGGGCCCCACAGATACGCAGTATTTT.

This chain's CDR3 is CASRSTGELFF. CDR3 sequence (DNA): TGTGCCAGCAGGAGCACCGGGGAGCTGTTTTTT. The gene calls are TRBV11-2 and TRBJ2-2; D unclear. The CDR3 is 11 amino acids. V gave up 6 bases and J gave up 4 bases, with 3 bases separating them. Per the germline V gene, CDR1 is SGHAT and CDR2 is FQNNGV. Supplemented by reference TRBV11-2 and TRBJ2-2, the full variable domain reads EAGVAQSPRYKIIEKRQSVAFWCNPISGHATLYWYQQILGQGPKLLIQFQNNGVVDDSQLPKDRFSAERLKGVDSTLKIQPAKLEDSAVYLCASRSTGELFFGEGSRLTVL.

The genes are TRBV5-1 and TRBJ2-5; the D gene could be TRBD1 or TRBD2 (7 bases each). V dropped 1 base and J dropped 5 bases, with 12 bases sitting between them. CDR1 and CDR2 from the germline V gene are SGHRS and YFSETQ. The CDR3 consists of 14 residues. The DNA for the CDR3 is TGCGCCAGCAGCTTGAGCCAGGGGGGGGAGACCCAGTACTTC. Its translation is CASSLSQGGETQYF.

This clone turned up a few times. The genes are TRBV5-1 and TRBJ1-1; D perhaps matches TRBD1 (5 bases). The CDR3 contains 13 residues. The germline V and J ends were trimmed by 0 bases and 10 bases, with 13 bases remaining between them. Germline lookup yields CDR1 SGHRS and CDR2 YFSETQ. For the CDR3, the DNA is TGCGCCAGCAGCTTGGAAGGGGCTAAGGTAGCTTTCTTT. Its protein is CASSLEGAKVAFF.

The chain links TRBV27 to TRBJ1-2; 8 bases fit TRBD1. This CDR3 comprises 15 residues. The germline V gene encodes CDR1 MNHEY and CDR2 SMNVEV (reference sequence). V trimming: 6 bases; J trimming: 0 bases; junction bases outside the gene matches: 6. The CDR3: CASSPTGVANYGYTF. CDR3 sequence (DNA): TGTGCCAGCAGCCCGACAGGGGTAGCTAACTATGGCTACACCTTC.

V gene TRBV10-2 combines with J gene TRBJ1-2, with 7 positions matching TRBD1. J gave up 5 bases and V 4 bases, and 10 bases lay outside the gene matches. Germline V CDR1 and CDR2: WSHSY, SAAADI. The length of the CDR3 is 15 residues. The CDR3 loop is CASSGEGALGYGYTF. The DNA of the CDR3 is TGCGCCAGCAGTGGGGAGGGGGCGTTGGGGTATGGCTACACCTTC.

This clone was seen a single time. The chain employs TRBV20-1 and TRBJ1-1; the D gene is possibly TRBD1 (6 bases). CDR3 length equals 11 residues. The ends were cut back, 4 bases at V and 4 bases at J, with 7 bases in the middle. Per the germline V gene, CDR1 is DFQATT and CDR2 is SNEGSKA (reference sequence). CDR3 nucleotide sequence: TGCAGTGCTAACAGGGTCACTGAAGCTTTCTTT. This codes for CSANRVTEAFF.

This chain connects TRBV19 to TRBJ2-5; 8 nucleotides line up with TRBD1. Trimming removed 6 bases from V and 4 bases from J; junction bases left unmatched: 4. From germline, CDR1 is LNHDA and CDR2 SQIVND (reference sequence). CDR3 length: 13 residues. In nucleotides, the CDR3 is TGTGCCAGTAGGGGAGACAGGGGAGAGACCCAGTACTTC. Its protein is CASRGDRGETQYF.

This rearrangement joins TRBV6-6 to TRBJ1-5, with unresolved D. V lost 7 bases to trimming and J lost 0 bases, with 10 bases between them. Germline lookup yields CDR1 MNHNY and CDR2 SVGAGI (reference sequence). The CDR3 length is 14 residues. This chain's CDR3 is CASTAYYSNQPQHF. CDR3 nucleotide sequence: TGTGCCAGCACCGCCTATTATAGCAATCAGCCCCAGCATTTT.

This chain connects TRBV9 to TRBJ1-4, with a weak D call TRBD1 (5 bases). V lost 5 bases and J 8 bases, leaving 16 bases between the germline ends. This CDR3 contains 14 residues. Germline values: CDR1 SGDLS, CDR2 YYNGEE. CDR3 region: CASSDPGREEKLFF. The CDR3 region has the DNA TGTGCCAGCAGTGATCCGGGGCGGGAGGAAAAACTGTTTTTT.